This entry lists 23 T cell receptor beta chains sequenced from one sample in a study of blood T cell repertoires in COVID-19. Method: immunoSEQ multiplex PCR; TCRdb's copy keeps in-frame clones and lacks some. The sample yields 250,000 to 350,000 clones, around 85% seen once. Input material: PBMCs or T cells enriched from blood (not recorded which). These receptors all stem from a woman in her 30s who had recovered from COVID-19.

The V call is TRBV28, the J call TRBJ2-1, with 16 bases lining up with TRBD2. Germline values: CDR1 MDHEN, CDR2 SYDVKM. The V gene end was trimmed by 6 bases and the J gene end by 0 bases; junction bases not matched to a gene: 2. The CDR3 sequence is 17 residues long. CDR3 DNA: TGTGCCAGCAGGGGACTAGCGGGGGGGCCCTCCTACAATGAGCAGTTCTTC. Amino acid sequence: CASRGLAGGPSYNEQFF. Filled out from reference TRBV28 and TRBJ2-1, the complete variable domain reads DVKVTQSSRYLVKRTGEKVFLECVQDMDHENMFWYRQDPGLGLRLIYFSYDVKMKEKGDIPEGYSVSREKKERFSLILESASTNQTSMYLCASRGLAGGPSYNEQFFGPGTRLTVL.

This clone has just a few counts. The chain employs TRBV27 and TRBJ1-2; perhaps TRBD1 as D (5 bases). Germline values: CDR1 MNHEY, CDR2 SMNVEV (reference sequence). The CDR3 is 13 amino acids. The V end was cut by 3 bases, the J end by 5 bases, with 10 bases between. CDR3 loop: CASSFDSLYGYTF. DNA of the CDR3: TGTGCCAGCAGTTTCGACAGTCTGTATGGCTACACCTTC.

The rearrangement joins TRBV10-2 to TRBJ1-6, with 8 nucleotides matching TRBD1. The junction had 6 bases not matched to a gene; V was cut back by 4 bases and J by 10 bases. Germline CDR1 WSHSY, CDR2 SAAADI. The CDR3 totals 14 residues. The CDR3 sequence: CASSGQGLGSPLHF. The CDR3 region has the DNA TGCGCCAGCAGTGGACAGGGGTTAGGATCACCCCTCCACTTT.

V is TRBV4-2 and J is TRBJ1-6, with 11 bases aligning to TRBD1. Trimming cost V 4 bases and J 8 bases; bases outside gene matches: 1. This CDR3 has 14 amino acids. The germline gives CDR1 LGHNA, CDR2 YNFKEQ. The CDR3 protein is CASSPGQGDSPLHF. CDR3 bases: TGTGCCAGCAGCCCGGGACAGGGGGATTCACCCCTCCACTTT.

This chain links TRBV5-6 with TRBJ1-5, with a tentative D call TRBD1 (5 bases). CDR3 size: 14 residues. Germline assignment: CDR1 SGHDT and CDR2 YYEEEE. The germline V and J ends were trimmed by 1 base and 5 bases, with 10 bases remaining between them. CDR3 DNA: TGTGCCAGCAGCTTGTGGGGGGTGGATCAGCCCCAGCATTTT. Translation: CASSLWGVDQPQHF.

This clone was recorded only once. This chain links TRBV19 with TRBJ1-4; D remains ambiguous. The CDR3 length is 12 residues. Per the germline V gene, CDR1 is LNHDA and CDR2 is SQIVND (reference sequence). The V end was cut by 10 bases, the J end by 6 bases, with 12 bases between. Here the CDR3 DNA reads TGTGCCATCAAAAGAGCCGATGAAAAACTGTTTTTT. Its protein is CAIKRADEKLFF.

The chain links TRBV19 to TRBJ2-5; 9 bases map to TRBD2. V lost 5 bases and J lost 5; bases outside the gene matches: 6. There are 14 residues in the CDR3. Per germline, CDR1 LNHDA and CDR2 SQIVND (reference sequence). CDR3 in amino acids: CASSPGLAGETQYF. The CDR3 nucleotides read TGTGCCAGTAGTCCGGGACTAGCCGGGGAGACCCAGTACTTC. The full variable domain, completed using reference TRBV19 and TRBJ2-5, is DGGITQSPKYLFRKEGQNVTLSCEQNLNHDAMYWYRQDPGQGLRLIYYSQIVNDFQKGDIAEGYSVSREKKESFPLTVTSAQKNPTAFYLCASSPGLAGETQYFGPGTRLLVL.

The chain uses TRBV15 and TRBJ2-7, with TRBD1 identical over 7 bases. V lost 4 bases and J lost 2; bases outside the gene matches: 5. The CDR3 has 14 residues. Germline lookup yields CDR1 LNHNV and CDR2 YYDKDF (reference sequence). In DNA form, the CDR3 reads TGTGCCACCAGCACCGGGACAGCTACCTACGAGCAGTACTTC. Protein sequence: CATSTGTATYEQYF.

The V call is TRBV5-1, the J call TRBJ2-2; D remains ambiguous. V was clipped by 4 bases and J by 1 base, with 8 bases between them. The CDR3 runs 14 residues. From germline, CDR1 is SGHRS and CDR2 YFSETQ. CDR3 sequence reads: CASSPGGNTGELFF. The CDR3, as DNA: TGCGCCAGCAGCCCTGGCGGGAACACCGGGGAGCTGTTTTTT.

The rearrangement links TRBV28 to TRBJ2-5; 7 bases fit TRBD1. V shed 6 bases and J 4 bases; nucleotides not matched to a gene: 11. CDR3 length equals 15 residues. Germline V gene sequence: CDR1 MDHEN, CDR2 SYDVKM. CDR3 bases: TGTGCCAGCAGACCCCAAAGACAGGGTCGAGAGACCCAGTACTTC. It specifies CASRPQRQGRETQYF.

The chain couples TRBV5-4 to TRBJ2-1; 12 nucleotides agree with TRBD2. CDR1 is SGHNT and CDR2 is YYREEE in the germline V gene (reference sequence). Trimming removed 4 bases from V and 4 bases from J; junction bases left unmatched: 9. The CDR3 extends over 17 amino acids. The CDR3 DNA reads TGTGCCAGCAGCCTGGCTAGCGGGGGGGCTGGGTACAATGAGCAGTTCTTC. As protein: CASSLASGGAGYNEQFF.

This rearrangement joins TRBV5-6 to TRBJ1-2; 8 positions agree with TRBD1. Germline CDR1 and CDR2: SGHDT and YYEEEE. The CDR3 extends over 14 amino acids. With V trimmed by 1 base and J by 4 bases, 3 bases remained unmatched. The CDR3 region is CASSLSGQGYGYTF. The DNA for the CDR3 is TGTGCCAGCAGCTTGTCCGGACAGGGCTATGGCTACACCTTC.

A single count supports this clone. The chain employs TRBV7-9 and TRBJ1-5; no reliable D call. CDR3 length: 13 amino acids. V was clipped by 0 bases and J by 4 bases, with 4 bases between them. The germline gives CDR1 SEHNR, CDR2 FQNEAQ (reference sequence). As DNA, the CDR3 is TGTGCCAGCAGCTTAGCTCTTAATCAGCCCCAGCATTTT. It is translated as CASSLALNQPQHF.

This sequence joins TRBV6-4 and TRBJ2-3, with 8 bases lining up with TRBD2. The CDR3 sequence is 15 residues long. The germline V gene encodes CDR1 MRHNA and CDR2 SNTAGT. V shed 6 bases, J shed 1 base, and the junction held 6 bases outside the gene matches. CDR3 in DNA: TGTGCCAGCAGAAAAACAGCGGGGGGCACAGATACGCAGTATTTT. Protein sequence: CASRKTAGGTDTQYF.

The V call is TRBV7-8, the J call TRBJ2-1; 10 bases map to TRBD2. The germline V gene has CDR1 SGHVS and CDR2 FQNEAQ. Losses at the gene ends were 5 bases for V and 7 bases for J; bases not matched to a gene: 14. This CDR3 contains 17 residues. The CDR3 protein is CASSPRSSGSPGNEQFF. CDR3 coding DNA: TGTGCCAGCAGCCCCCGTTCTAGCGGGAGTCCGGGTAATGAGCAGTTCTTC.

The chain recombines TRBV19 with TRBJ1-2; D not resolved. The CDR3 has 13 residues. The germline V and J ends were trimmed by 6 bases and 5 bases, with 13 bases remaining between them. CDR1 LNHDA and CDR2 SQIVND come from the germline V gene (reference sequence). CDR3 nucleotides: TGTGCCAGTAGCCCTTACGGTCCGTATGGCTACACCTTC. It encodes CASSPYGPYGYTF.

The chain combines TRBV9 with TRBJ1-3; 7 bases match TRBD1. The CDR3 runs to 14 residues. In germline, CDR1 is SGDLS, CDR2 YYNGEE. V lost 4 bases to trimming and J lost 4 bases; unmatched junction nucleotides: 5. This chain's CDR3 is CASSIGTAGNTIYF. DNA of the CDR3: TGTGCCAGCAGCATCGGGACAGCCGGAAACACCATATATTTT. Drawing the rest from reference TRBV9 and TRBJ1-3, the complete variable domain is DSGVTQTPKHLITATGQRVTLRCSPRSGDLSVYWYQQSLDQGLQFLIQYYNGEERAKGNILERFSAQQFPDLHSELNLSSLELGDSALYFCASSIGTAGNTIYFGEGSWLTVV.

The rearrangement uses TRBV5-1 and TRBJ2-5; possible D gene TRBD2, 7 bases. Germline values: CDR1 SGHRS, CDR2 YFSETQ. The germline V and J ends were trimmed by 5 bases and 2 bases, with 16 bases remaining between them. The CDR3 covers 15 residues. The CDR3 DNA reads as TGCGCCAGCAGGAAAACAGGGAGGGGGCAAGAGACCCAGTACTTC. Translation gives CASRKTGRGQETQYF.

This clone was seen just once. The chain has TRBV11-3 and TRBJ1-1; D not resolved. The CDR3 extends over 14 amino acids. The germline gives CDR1 SGHNT, CDR2 YENEEA. Trimming pared 1 base from V and 1 base from J, leaving 7 bases between. The CDR3 here is CASSLGGENTEAFF. CDR3 coding DNA: TGTGCCAGCAGCTTAGGAGGCGAGAACACTGAAGCTTTCTTT.

This chain links TRBV27 with TRBJ2-1; the D gene is possibly TRBD1 (6 bases). There are 13 residues in the CDR3. CDR1 and CDR2 from the germline V gene are MNHEY and SMNVEV (reference sequence). V dropped 6 bases and J dropped 9 bases, with 15 bases sitting between them. The CDR3 here is CASSMLGAGEQFF. The CDR3 coding sequence is TGTGCCAGCAGCATGTTGGGGGCCGGTGAGCAGTTCTTC.

The chain couples TRBV19 to TRBJ2-3; 14 bases are shared with TRBD2. Looked up from germline, CDR1 is LNHDA and CDR2 is SQIVND (reference sequence). With 1 base clipped from V and 9 bases from J, the junction kept 3 bases outside the gene matches. The CDR3 runs 15 residues. The DNA for the CDR3 is TGTGCCAGTAGTATAGGACTAGCGGGGGGGGAGACGCAGTATTTT. Protein product: CASSIGLAGGETQYF.

In this sample, this clone turned up once. The V gene is TRBV19, the J gene TRBJ1-5; D call uncertain. Trimming shortened V by 0 bases and J by 4 bases, and 7 bases separated the two germline ends. Germline CDR1 LNHDA, CDR2 SQIVND (reference sequence). The CDR3 has 14 amino acids. CDR3 in DNA: TGTGCCAGTAGTATAGAGGCAGGAAATCAGCCCCAGCATTTT. It codes for CASSIEAGNQPQHF. The entire variable domain, with the rest obtained from reference TRBV19 and TRBJ1-5, is as follows: DGGITQSPKYLFRKEGQNVTLSCEQNLNHDAMYWYRQDPGQGLRLIYYSQIVNDFQKGDIAEGYSVSREKKESFPLTVTSAQKNPTAFYLCASSIEAGNQPQHFGDGTRLSIL.

The chain employs TRBV4-2 and TRBJ1-1, with 7 bases identical to TRBD1. Looked up from germline, CDR1 is LGHNA and CDR2 is YNFKEQ. The CDR3 totals 16 residues. The junction had 12 bases not matched to a gene; V was cut back by 3 bases and J by 5 bases. This CDR3 is CASSQTQEGAGTEAFF. DNA for the CDR3: TGTGCCAGCAGCCAGACCCAAGAGGGGGCCGGGACTGAAGCTTTCTTT.